The source of this TCR beta chain is a study of blood T cells in healthy people across ages. Notes on the study in general: Changes in expanded clonotypes were possibly confounded, as the CMV status of donors was unknown. The authors considered diversity estimates from one million T cells to be underestimates.

A word on this clonotype: What it binds is not known.

The V and J ends lost 2 bases and 4 bases, in that order; junction bases with no gene match: 7. This CDR3 comprises 14 residues. Germline V CDR1 and CDR2: SQVTM, ANQGSEA. Together with a sample-barcoded 5' primer, a J-beta primer mix was included in a second PCR lasting about 6 to 12 cycles. Using its own MiXCR run on the 5' RACE reads, TCRdb lists one record per CDR3 protein. The sample lists 600,000 to 1,000,000 distinct CDR3 sequences; about 62% were seen once. The sample was blood. This clonotype was sampled from a man aged 25 to 45 in good health. V usage is TRBV29-1 and J usage is TRBJ2-7; 8 positions match TRBD2. The CDR3 spells CSVELSGGRYEQYF. The CDR3, as DNA: TGCAGCGTTGAATTATCGGGGGGGAGGTACGAGCAGTACTTC.